A single sample is the source of the 14 T cell receptor beta chains below, sequenced in a study of CD8 T cells in Susac syndrome. RNA totalling roughly 0.45 to 1 ug underwent reverse transcription with random hexamers. TCRdb independently ran MiXCR on the immunoSEQ multiplex PCR reads; one entry per CDR3 protein. Among about 210,000 distinct CDR3 sequences listed, 94% were seen once. Sequenced sample: CD4+ T cells from PBMCs. All receptors derive from a human donor with Susac syndrome.

The chain combines TRBV3-1 with TRBJ2-3, with 12 bases fitting TRBD2. There are 15 residues in the CDR3. V gave up 4 bases and J gave up 7 bases; unmatched junction bases: 6. In germline, CDR1 is LGHDT, CDR2 YNNKEL (reference sequence). The CDR3 region has the DNA TGTGCCAGCAGCCTCGGACTAGCGGGGCGTTATACGCAGTATTTT. It yields the protein CASSLGLAGRYTQYF.

V usage is TRBV30 and J usage is TRBJ2-7, with unresolved D. V was pared by 3 bases and J by 4 bases, with 16 bases between. Germline values: CDR1 GTSNPN, CDR2 SVGIG (reference sequence). The CDR3 consists of 14 residues. Here the CDR3 reads CAWRAARERYEQYF. CDR3 sequence (DNA): TGTGCCTGGAGAGCTGCCAGAGAGAGGTACGAGCAGTACTTC.

The V and J genes are TRBV30 and TRBJ2-5; 10 nucleotides align to TRBD1. The germline CDR1 and CDR2 sequences are GTSNPN and SVGIG (reference sequence). The CDR3 is 17 residues long. V dropped 4 bases and J dropped 6; count of bases not matched to a gene: 17. CDR3 in amino acids: CAWNRDRGEPYSQTQYF. CDR3 coding DNA: TGTGCCTGGAACCGGGACAGGGGAGAGCCCTACTCCCAGACCCAGTACTTC.

J is TRBJ1-1 and V is TRBV20-1; D is undetermined. CDR3 length: 12 amino acids. Trimming pared 0 bases from V and 8 bases from J, leaving 10 bases between. Germline CDR1 and CDR2: DFQATT and SNEGSKA (reference sequence). CDR3 loop: CSARDGVQEAFF. CDR3 DNA sequence: TGCAGTGCTAGAGATGGGGTTCAGGAAGCTTTCTTT.

The J gene is TRBJ2-1, the V gene TRBV3-1; no clear D gene. CDR3 length equals 17 residues. V lost 4 bases, J lost 7 bases, and 23 bases lay in between. Germline CDR1 LGHDT, CDR2 YNNKEL (reference sequence). The CDR3, as DNA: TGTGCCAGCAGCCTCATCCCGGAAATAGCTCTGGGGAATGAGCAGTTCTTC. It encodes CASSLIPEIALGNEQFF.

The chain couples TRBV18 to TRBJ1-6, with a tentative D call TRBD1 (5 bases). The germline gives CDR1 KGHSH, CDR2 LQKENI. Trimming removed 6 bases from V and 6 bases from J, with 18 bases in between. The CDR3 runs 16 residues. Here the CDR3 DNA reads TGTGCCAGCTCGTCAGGGAGTGGTCGAGCTAATTCACCCCTCCACTTT. As protein: CASSSGSGRANSPLHF.

The genes are TRBV24-1 and TRBJ2-3; possible D gene TRBD2, 5 bases. V was cut by 5 bases and J by 1 base, with 12 bases left in between. This CDR3 contains 15 residues. The germline V gene encodes CDR1 KGHDR and CDR2 SFDVKD. Here the CDR3 DNA reads TGTGCCACCAGTGCCACCGGGATCGGCACAGATACGCAGTATTTT. It translates to CATSATGIGTDTQYF.

This clonotype was picked up one time. This sequence joins TRBV25-1 and TRBJ2-7, with a weak D call TRBD1 (6 bases). This CDR3 contains 14 residues. CDR1 MGHDK and CDR2 SYGVNS come from the germline V gene. Between the trimmed V and J ends, which lost 3 bases and 4 bases, there was a span of 13 bases. The CDR3 DNA follows: TGTGCCAGCAGTGAGTCCAGGGGAAATTACGAGCAGTACTTC. Amino acids: CASSESRGNYEQYF.

This sequence joins TRBV5-1 and TRBJ1-2; TRBD1 aligns across 10 bases. Germline CDR1 and CDR2: SGHRS and YFSETQ. CDR3 length equals 13 residues. The J segment lost 9 bases and the V segment lost 7 bases, leaving 9 bases of the junction unmatched. This CDR3 reads CASYAPDRGSYTF. For the CDR3, the DNA is TGCGCCAGCTACGCCCCGGACAGGGGGAGCTACACCTTC.

This clonotype was found once. The chain recombines TRBV12-3 or TRBV12-4 with TRBJ2-1; D tentatively reads TRBD1 or TRBD2 (5 bases each). The length of the CDR3 is 19 residues. V gave up 10 bases and J gave up 0 bases, with 28 bases separating them. The CDR3 here is CAILKPGPGDLSSYNEQFF. The CDR3 DNA sequence: TGTGCCATCTTAAAACCGGGACCCGGAGACCTTAGCTCCTACAATGAGCAGTTCTTC.

The chain carries TRBV3-1 and TRBJ1-5; weak D call: TRBD1 (5 bases). CDR3 size: 15 residues. Germline CDR1 and CDR2: LGHDT and YNNKEL (reference sequence). The V end lost 4 bases, the J end lost 1 base, and 11 bases lay between the germline ends. Written as DNA, the CDR3 is TGTGCCAGCAGCCGAAATGGGGACAGCAATCAGCCCCAGCATTTT. Translation: CASSRNGDSNQPQHF.

The chain is built from TRBV7-2 and TRBJ2-2; the D is unclear. The V end lost 4 bases, the J end lost 2 bases, and 11 bases lay between the germline ends. The CDR3 is 15 amino acids. Looked up from germline, CDR1 is SGHTA and CDR2 is FQGNSA. The CDR3 sequence is CASSSTLSNTGELFF. DNA for the CDR3: TGTGCCAGCAGCTCGACCCTTAGTAACACCGGGGAGCTGTTTTTT.

The genes are TRBV12-3 or TRBV12-4 and TRBJ1-2; 12 nucleotides align to TRBD1. This CDR3 region has 17 residues. The V and J ends lost 3 bases and 4 bases, in that order; junction bases with no gene match: 9. The DNA of the CDR3 is TGTGCCAGCAGTTTGATTTGGGACAGGGGGCGAGTCTATGGCTACACCTTC. Encoded protein: CASSLIWDRGRVYGYTF.

This rearrangement joins TRBV27 to TRBJ2-3; D might be TRBD1 or TRBD2, each matching 5 bases. Trimming left V 5 bases short and J 2 bases short, with 8 bases between. The CDR3 extends over 13 amino acids. Germline V gives CDR1 MNHEY, CDR2 SMNVEV (reference sequence). CDR3 loop: CASSRDLTDTQYF. Written as DNA, the CDR3 is TGTGCCAGCAGTCGGGACCTCACAGATACGCAGTATTTT.